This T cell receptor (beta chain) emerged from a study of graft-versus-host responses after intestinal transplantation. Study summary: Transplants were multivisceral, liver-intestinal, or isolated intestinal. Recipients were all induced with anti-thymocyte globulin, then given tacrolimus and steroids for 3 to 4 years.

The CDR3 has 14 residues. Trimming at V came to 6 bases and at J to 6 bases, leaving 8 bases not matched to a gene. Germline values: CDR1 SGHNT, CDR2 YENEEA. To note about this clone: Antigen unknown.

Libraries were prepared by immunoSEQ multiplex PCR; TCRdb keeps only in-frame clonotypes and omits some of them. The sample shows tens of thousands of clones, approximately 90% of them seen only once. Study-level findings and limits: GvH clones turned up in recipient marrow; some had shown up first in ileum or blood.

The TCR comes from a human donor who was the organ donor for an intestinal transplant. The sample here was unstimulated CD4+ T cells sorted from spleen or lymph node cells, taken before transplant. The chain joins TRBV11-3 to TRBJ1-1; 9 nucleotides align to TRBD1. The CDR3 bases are TGTGCCAGCAGGGACAGGGGAGGTCTCGCTGAAGCTTTCTTT. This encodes CASRDRGGLAEAFF. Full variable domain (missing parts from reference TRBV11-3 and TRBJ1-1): EAGVVQSPRYKIIEKKQPVAFWCNPISGHNTLYWYLQNLGQGPELLIRYENEEAVDDSQLPKDRFSAERLKGVDSTLKIQPAELGDSAVYLCASRDRGGLAEAFFGQGTRLTVV.